This entry lists 17 T cell receptor beta chains sequenced from one sample in a study of vaccination and CD4 T cells after COVID-19. As for treatment: roughly ten-day PBMC culture with coronavirus spike peptide pools or control peptides (ViraFEST assay). Their cognate antigens are unknown. Once obtained from cultured CD4+ T cells, the DNA was sequenced using the Oncomine TCR Beta short-read assay. Via MiXCR, TCRdb re-called the PCR reads, giving one row per CDR3 protein. Of about 13,000 distinct CDR3 sequences in the sample, around two fifths are singletons; the top ten hold 9% to 9.5%. Source material: CD4+ T cells from blood, cultured in vitro. Receptors originate from a human donor who had recovered from COVID-19.

The CDR3 coding sequence is TGTGCCAGCAGTTATGCCACTTTCAGAGGGCCCTACGAGCAGTACTTC. It translates to CASSYATFRGPYEQYF. The genes are TRBV6-2 or TRBV6-3 and TRBJ2-7, with D possibly TRBD2 on 5 matching bases. V shed 3 bases and J shed 2 bases, with 17 bases lying between them. CDR3 length: 16 amino acids. Looked up from germline, CDR1 is MNHEY and CDR2 is SVGEGT.

The chain has TRBV30 and TRBJ1-1; D is perhaps TRBD1 (5 bases). Per germline, CDR1 GTSNPN and CDR2 SVGIG (reference sequence). This CDR3 contains 14 residues. The germline V and J ends were trimmed by 2 bases and 0 bases, with 10 bases remaining between them. CDR3: CAWSKGVLNTEAFF. The CDR3 region has the DNA TGTGCCTGGAGTAAAGGGGTATTGAACACTGAAGCTTTCTTT.

This clonotype appeared a few times. The chain couples TRBV6-5 to TRBJ2-2, with D perhaps matching TRBD1 (6 bases). CDR1 and CDR2 from the germline V gene are MNHEY and SVGAGI. CDR3 length: 16 amino acids. V was trimmed by 2 bases and J by 4 bases, leaving 14 bases between them. CDR3 nucleotide sequence: TGTGCCAGCAGTTACCCGACCTCACAGGGCACCGGGGAGCTGTTTTTT. This gives the protein CASSYPTSQGTGELFF.

This clonotype was seen a handful of times. The chain carries TRBV20-1 and TRBJ2-3; no firm D call. This CDR3 is 14 amino acids long. The V gene's germline CDR1 is DFQATT and CDR2 SNEGSKA (reference sequence). Trimming took off 6 bases at V and 2 bases at J, with 15 bases between the two ends. This CDR3 is CSAPPTAFTDTQYF. Here the CDR3 DNA reads TGCAGTGCCCCCCCAACAGCCTTCACAGATACGCAGTATTTT.

This chain uses TRBV20-1 with TRBJ2-1; 8 bases fit TRBD2. CDR1 and CDR2 (germline): DFQATT, SNEGSKA (reference sequence). This CDR3 has 14 residues. Trimming cost V 7 bases and J 3 bases; bases outside gene matches: 8. Written as DNA, the CDR3 is TGCAGTGTCCCGGGTAGCGGGGTCTACAATGAGCAGTTCTTC. It specifies CSVPGSGVYNEQFF.

J is TRBJ2-2 and V is TRBV19; D is unresolved. Trimming pared 5 bases from V and 5 bases from J, leaving 9 bases between. In germline, CDR1 is LNHDA, CDR2 SQIVND (reference sequence). The CDR3 extends over 13 amino acids. The CDR3 DNA reads as TGTGCCAGTAGTGTTCGCGGTACCGGGGAGCTGTTTTTT. Translated: CASSVRGTGELFF.

This clonotype occurred a few times. The chain carries TRBV10-2 and TRBJ2-5; 7 bases fit TRBD2. V lost 4 bases, J lost 4 bases, and 3 bases stayed unmatched. Germline lookup yields CDR1 WSHSY and CDR2 SAAADI. There are 13 residues in the CDR3. CDR3: CASSATSRETQYF. The CDR3 region has the DNA TGCGCCAGCAGTGCGACTAGCAGAGAGACCCAGTACTTC.

V gene TRBV29-1 combines with J gene TRBJ2-1, with D uncertain. The V end was cut by 7 bases, the J end by 15 bases, with 19 bases between. The germline CDR1 and CDR2 sequences are SQVTM and ANQGSEA. The CDR3 consists of 11 residues. This chain's CDR3 is CSGQGLEGRFF. The CDR3 DNA is TGCAGCGGCCAAGGCCTAGAAGGGCGGTTCTTC.

The J gene is TRBJ2-1, the V gene TRBV11-2; D remains ambiguous. In germline, CDR1 is SGHAT, CDR2 FQNNGV. Trimming left V 3 bases short and J 7 bases short, with 4 bases between. CDR3 length: 11 residues. The CDR3 region has the DNA TGTGCCAGCAGCTTCCTAAATGAGCAGTTCTTC. Translated: CASSFLNEQFF. The variable domain in full, completed from reference TRBV11-2 and TRBJ2-1, reads EAGVAQSPRYKIIEKRQSVAFWCNPISGHATLYWYQQILGQGPKLLIQFQNNGVVDDSQLPKDRFSAERLKGVDSTLKIQPAKLEDSAVYLCASSFLNEQFFGPGTRLTVL.

The chain links TRBV6-1 to TRBJ1-3; D unclear. Trimming shortened V by 8 bases and J by 0 bases, and 11 bases separated the two germline ends. In germline, CDR1 is MNHNS, CDR2 SASEGT. The CDR3 contains 14 residues. CDR3 nucleotides: TGTGCCAGCGCTAGGATGAGCTCTGGAAACACCATATATTTT. It codes for CASARMSSGNTIYF.

In this sample, this clonotype turned up once. The chain links TRBV11-2 to TRBJ2-7; 9 bases are shared with TRBD2. This CDR3 has 15 residues. Trimming cost V 5 bases and J 2 bases; bases outside gene matches: 7. Germline V gene lookup returns CDR1 SGHAT and CDR2 FQNNGV. CDR3 nucleotide sequence: TGTGCCAGCAGCACACGGCTAGCGGGGACCTACGAGCAGTACTTC. Translating gives CASSTRLAGTYEQYF.

The CDR3 DNA reads TGTGCCAGCAGTGGGATGACAGGAGTCTACACCGGGGAGCTGTTTTTT. This translates into CASSGMTGVYTGELFF. The chain employs TRBV6-1 and TRBJ2-2, with D possibly matching TRBD1 (6 bases). Trimming stripped 4 bases from V and 3 bases from J, with 15 bases between. The CDR3 extends over 16 amino acids. Germline V gives CDR1 MNHNS, CDR2 SASEGT.

This sequence joins TRBV12-3 or TRBV12-4 and TRBJ2-2; possible D gene TRBD1, 6 bases. The V gene lost 6 bases and the J gene lost 6 bases, with 14 bases spanning the gap. The CDR3 totals 14 residues. Written as DNA, the CDR3 is TGTGCCAGCAGGCAACTACAGGGCGCCGGGGAGCTGTTTTTT. Its translation: CASRQLQGAGELFF.

The chain uses TRBV29-1 and TRBJ1-2; 8 bases align to TRBD1. The CDR3 runs 14 residues. J gave up 8 bases and V 1 base, and 9 bases lay outside the gene matches. Per the germline V gene, CDR1 is SQVTM and CDR2 is ANQGSEA. CDR3 residues: CSVEAGQGLRGYTF. The CDR3 DNA reads as TGCAGCGTTGAAGCCGGACAGGGATTGAGGGGCTACACCTTC.

The rearrangement links TRBV27 to TRBJ1-5; perhaps TRBD1 as D (6 bases). The CDR3 is made up of 13 amino acids. With 6 bases removed from V and 4 bases from J, the gap between germline ends came to 10 bases. The germline V gene has CDR1 MNHEY and CDR2 SMNVEV (reference sequence). The CDR3 bases are TGTGCCAGCAGGGGGACAACTAATCAGCCCCAGCATTTT. Its translation is CASRGTTNQPQHF.

This clonotype was observed a handful of times. This chain uses TRBV7-6 with TRBJ1-5; 8 nucleotides align to TRBD1. CDR1 and CDR2 (germline): SGHVS, FNYEAQ. The J segment lost 3 bases and the V segment lost 5 bases, leaving 12 bases of the junction unmatched. There are 17 residues in the CDR3. The DNA of the CDR3 is TGTGCCAGCAGCCCGAAACCCGGGACAGGTTTCAATCAGCCCCAGCATTTT. Translated: CASSPKPGTGFNQPQHF.

V and J are TRBV5-1 and TRBJ2-2; TRBD2 matches 12 bases. J gave up 3 bases and V 4 bases, and 1 base lay outside the gene matches. The CDR3 runs to 15 residues. The germline CDR1 and CDR2 sequences are SGHRS and YFSETQ. For the CDR3, the DNA is TGCGCCAGCAGCCGACTAGCGGGAGACACCGGGGAGCTGTTTTTT. Its protein product is CASSRLAGDTGELFF.